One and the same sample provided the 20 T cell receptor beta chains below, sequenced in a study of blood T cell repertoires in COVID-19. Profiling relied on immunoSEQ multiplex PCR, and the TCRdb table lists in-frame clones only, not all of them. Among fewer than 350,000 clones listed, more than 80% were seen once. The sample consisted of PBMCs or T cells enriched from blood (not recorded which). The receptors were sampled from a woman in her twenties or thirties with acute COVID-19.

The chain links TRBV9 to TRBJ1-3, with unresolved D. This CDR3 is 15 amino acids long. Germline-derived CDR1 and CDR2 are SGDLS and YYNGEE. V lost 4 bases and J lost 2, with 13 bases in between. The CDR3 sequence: CASSPRGGPGNTIYF. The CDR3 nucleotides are TGTGCCAGCAGCCCCCGTGGCGGGCCTGGAAACACCATATATTTT.

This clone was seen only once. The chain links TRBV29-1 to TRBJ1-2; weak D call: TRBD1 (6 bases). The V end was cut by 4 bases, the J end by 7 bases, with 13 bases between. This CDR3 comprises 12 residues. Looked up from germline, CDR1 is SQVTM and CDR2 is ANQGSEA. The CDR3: CSVGGAGAGYTF. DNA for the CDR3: TGCAGCGTTGGAGGGGCAGGGGCTGGCTACACCTTC.

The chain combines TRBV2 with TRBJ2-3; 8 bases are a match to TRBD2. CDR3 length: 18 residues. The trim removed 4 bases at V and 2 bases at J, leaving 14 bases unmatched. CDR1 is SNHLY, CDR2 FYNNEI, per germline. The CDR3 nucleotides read TGTGCCAGCAGTGCCCTTGGACTAGCCATCCCCCCCACAGATACGCAGTATTTT. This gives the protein CASSALGLAIPPTDTQYF.

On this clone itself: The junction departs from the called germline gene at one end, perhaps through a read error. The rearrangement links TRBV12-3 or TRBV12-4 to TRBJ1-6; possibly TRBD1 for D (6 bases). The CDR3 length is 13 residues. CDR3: CASSFKGDSPLHF. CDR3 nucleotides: TGTGCCAGCAGTTTTAAGGGGGATTCGCCCCTCCACTTT.

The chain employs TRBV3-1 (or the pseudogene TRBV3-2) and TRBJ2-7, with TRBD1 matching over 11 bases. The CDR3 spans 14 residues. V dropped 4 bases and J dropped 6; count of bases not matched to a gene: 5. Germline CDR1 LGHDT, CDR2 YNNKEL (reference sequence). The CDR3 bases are TGTGCCAGCAGCCTCGGAGGGACAGGGGGCGAGCAGTACTTC. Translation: CASSLGGTGGEQYF.

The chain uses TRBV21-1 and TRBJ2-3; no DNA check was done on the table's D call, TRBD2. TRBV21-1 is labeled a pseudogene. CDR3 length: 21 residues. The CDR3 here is CASRNLREFRSGTSSTDTQYF. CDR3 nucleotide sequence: TGTGCCAGCAGGAACCTGCGAGAGTTTAGAAGCGGGACTTCTAGCACAGATACGCAGTATTTT.

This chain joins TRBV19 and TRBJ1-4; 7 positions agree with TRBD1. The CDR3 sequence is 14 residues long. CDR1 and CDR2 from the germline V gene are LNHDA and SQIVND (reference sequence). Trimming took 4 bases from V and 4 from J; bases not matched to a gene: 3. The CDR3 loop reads CASSTTGVNEKLFF. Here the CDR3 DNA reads TGTGCCAGTAGTACCACAGGGGTTAATGAAAAACTGTTTTTT.

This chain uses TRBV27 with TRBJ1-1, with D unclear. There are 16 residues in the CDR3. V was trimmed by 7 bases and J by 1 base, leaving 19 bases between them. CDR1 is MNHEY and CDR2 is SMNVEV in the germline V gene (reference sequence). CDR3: CASNDVYAGGNTEAFF. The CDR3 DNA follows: TGTGCCAGCAATGACGTTTATGCCGGAGGGAACACTGAAGCTTTCTTT.

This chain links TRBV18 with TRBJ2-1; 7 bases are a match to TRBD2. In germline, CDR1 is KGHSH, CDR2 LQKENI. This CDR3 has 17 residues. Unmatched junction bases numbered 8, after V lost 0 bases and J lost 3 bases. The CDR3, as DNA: TGTGCCAGCTCACCACCTCTCTTACGGGACTACTACAATGAGCAGTTCTTC. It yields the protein CASSPPLLRDYYNEQFF.

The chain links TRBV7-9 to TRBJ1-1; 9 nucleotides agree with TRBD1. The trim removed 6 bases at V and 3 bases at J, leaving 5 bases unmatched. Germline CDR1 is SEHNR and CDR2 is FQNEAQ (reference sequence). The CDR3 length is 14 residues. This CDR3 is CASSQGQGDTEAFF. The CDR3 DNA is TGTGCCAGCAGTCAGGGACAGGGTGACACTGAAGCTTTCTTT.

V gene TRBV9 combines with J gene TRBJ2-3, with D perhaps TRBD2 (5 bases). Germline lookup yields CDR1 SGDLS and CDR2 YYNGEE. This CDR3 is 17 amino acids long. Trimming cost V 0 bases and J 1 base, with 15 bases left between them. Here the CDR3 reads CASSVEGAALRTDTQYF. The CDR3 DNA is TGTGCCAGCAGCGTAGAAGGAGCGGCTCTTCGCACAGATACGCAGTATTTT. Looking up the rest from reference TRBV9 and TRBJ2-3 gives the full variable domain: DSGVTQTPKHLITATGQRVTLRCSPRSGDLSVYWYQQSLDQGLQFLIQYYNGEERAKGNILERFSAQQFPDLHSELNLSSLELGDSALYFCASSVEGAALRTDTQYFGPGTRLTVL.

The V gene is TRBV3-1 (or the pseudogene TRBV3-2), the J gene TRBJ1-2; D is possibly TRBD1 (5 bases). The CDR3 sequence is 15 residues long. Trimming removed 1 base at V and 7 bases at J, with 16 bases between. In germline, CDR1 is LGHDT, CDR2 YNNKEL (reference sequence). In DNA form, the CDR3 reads TGTGCCAGCAGCCAAGCTCAGGCAGGGAAGGCTGGCTACACCTTC. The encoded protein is CASSQAQAGKAGYTF.

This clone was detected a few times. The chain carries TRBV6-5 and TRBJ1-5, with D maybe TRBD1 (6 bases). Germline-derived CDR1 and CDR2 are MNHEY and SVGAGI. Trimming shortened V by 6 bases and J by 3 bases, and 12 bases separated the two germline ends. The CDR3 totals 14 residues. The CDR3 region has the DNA TGTGCCAGCAGCCCAGGGGTCCCCAATCAGCCCCAGCATTTT. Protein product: CASSPGVPNQPQHF.

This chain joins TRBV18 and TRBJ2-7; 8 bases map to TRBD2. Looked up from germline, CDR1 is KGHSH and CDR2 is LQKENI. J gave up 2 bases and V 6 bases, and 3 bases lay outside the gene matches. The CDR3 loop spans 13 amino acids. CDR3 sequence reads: CASSTSAAYEQYF. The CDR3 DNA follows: TGTGCCAGCTCGACTAGCGCGGCCTACGAGCAGTACTTC.

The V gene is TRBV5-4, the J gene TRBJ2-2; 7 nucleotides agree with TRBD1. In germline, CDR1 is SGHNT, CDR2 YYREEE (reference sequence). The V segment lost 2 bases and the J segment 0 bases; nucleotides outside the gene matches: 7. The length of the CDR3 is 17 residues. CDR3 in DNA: TGTGCCAGCAGCTTCAGGACAGGACGGGCGAACACCGGGGAGCTGTTTTTT. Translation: CASSFRTGRANTGELFF.

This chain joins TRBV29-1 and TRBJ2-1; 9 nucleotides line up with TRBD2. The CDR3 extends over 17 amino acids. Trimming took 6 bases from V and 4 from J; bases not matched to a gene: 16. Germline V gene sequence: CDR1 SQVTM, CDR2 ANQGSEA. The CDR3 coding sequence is TGCAGCGTGATGAAAGGCGCTCTAGCGGGACTTTACAATGAGCAGTTCTTC. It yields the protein CSVMKGALAGLYNEQFF.

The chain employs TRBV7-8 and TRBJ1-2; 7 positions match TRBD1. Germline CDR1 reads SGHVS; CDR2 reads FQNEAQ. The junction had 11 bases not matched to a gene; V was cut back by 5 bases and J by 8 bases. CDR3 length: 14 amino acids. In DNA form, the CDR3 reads TGTGCCAGCAGCCGTAACGACAGGGCGGAAGGCTACACCTTC. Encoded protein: CASSRNDRAEGYTF.

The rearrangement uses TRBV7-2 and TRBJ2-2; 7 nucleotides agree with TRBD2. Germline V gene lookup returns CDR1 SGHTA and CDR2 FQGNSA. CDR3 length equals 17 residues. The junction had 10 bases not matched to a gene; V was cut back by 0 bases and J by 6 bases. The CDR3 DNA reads TGTGCCAGCAGCTTAGCCGCTGTGGGAGGGACCTCCGGGGAGCTGTTTTTT. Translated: CASSLAAVGGTSGELFF.

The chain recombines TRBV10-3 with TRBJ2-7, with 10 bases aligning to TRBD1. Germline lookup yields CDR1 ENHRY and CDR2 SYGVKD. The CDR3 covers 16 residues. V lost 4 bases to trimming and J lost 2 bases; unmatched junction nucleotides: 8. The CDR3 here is CAISARQGAPPYEQYF. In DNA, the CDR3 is TGTGCCATCAGTGCCAGACAGGGGGCACCTCCCTACGAGCAGTACTTC.

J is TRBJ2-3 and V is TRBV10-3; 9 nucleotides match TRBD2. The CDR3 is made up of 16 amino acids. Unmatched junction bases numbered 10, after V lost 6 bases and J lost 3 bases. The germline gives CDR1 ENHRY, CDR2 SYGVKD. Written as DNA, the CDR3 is TGTGCCATCAGCCCAATAGCGGGAGTTAAGACAGATACGCAGTATTTT. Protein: CAISPIAGVKTDTQYF.